The 18 T cell receptor beta chains presented below share a single source sample, sequenced in a study of CD8+ T cells in alopecia areata. Treatment of the sample: oral pan-JAK inhibitor, 5-10 mg twice daily. Sequencing templates came from extracted RNA that was reverse transcribed into cDNA. TCRdb's table, derived via immunoSEQ multiplex PCR, lists solely in-frame clones and lacks some. The sample has around 200,000 clones, about three fifths seen once. Sequences were derived from CD8+ T cells sorted from blood, sampled at week 24, from a patient treated with tofacitinib. The receptors originated from a human donor with alopecia areata.

In this sample, this clone turned up a few times. The rearrangement links TRBV9 to TRBJ1-6, with D unresolved. The CDR3 spans 12 residues. The V and J ends lost 4 bases and 8 bases respectively, with 7 bases between them. Germline values: CDR1 SGDLS, CDR2 YYNGEE. The DNA for the CDR3 is TGTGCCAGCAGCCCGGGGTATTCACCCCTCCACTTT. It is translated as CASSPGYSPLHF.

The rearrangement joins TRBV5-1 to TRBJ1-2; TRBD1 aligns across 7 bases. V trimming: 2 bases; J trimming: 6 bases; junction bases outside the gene matches: 7. Germline-derived CDR1 and CDR2 are SGHRS and YFSETQ. This CDR3 spans 14 amino acids. The CDR3 sequence: CASSFSTGWHGYTF. CDR3 bases: TGCGCCAGCAGCTTCTCGACAGGGTGGCATGGCTACACCTTC.

The chain employs TRBV4-1 and TRBJ1-6, with D perhaps matching TRBD1 (5 bases). Germline values: CDR1 MGHRA, CDR2 YSYEKL. Between the trimmed V and J ends, which lost 3 bases and 9 bases, there was a span of 15 bases. CDR3 length: 15 amino acids. The CDR3 here is CASSQPGTVPSPLHF. CDR3 coding DNA: TGCGCCAGCAGCCAGCCCGGGACCGTTCCTTCACCCCTCCACTTT.

This chain connects TRBV29-1 to TRBJ2-5; D is ambiguous. CDR1 and CDR2 (germline): SQVTM, ANQGSEA. The CDR3 length is 12 residues. The V end lost 3 bases, the J end lost 7 bases, and 12 bases lay between the germline ends. The CDR3 DNA reads as TGCAGCGTTGACGAACTGGCTGGGACCCAGTACTTC. This encodes CSVDELAGTQYF. Full variable domain (rest looked up from reference TRBV29-1 and TRBJ2-5): SAVISQKPSRDICQRGTSLTIQCQVDSQVTMMFWYRQQPGQSLTLIATANQGSEATYESGFVIDKFPISRPNLTFSTLTVSNMSPEDSSIYLCSVDELAGTQYFGPGTRLLVL.

This clone was observed a few times. The chain combines TRBV15 with TRBJ2-5; TRBD1 agrees at 8 bases. This CDR3 comprises 14 residues. The V segment lost 2 bases and the J segment 3 bases; nucleotides outside the gene matches: 2. The germline V gene has CDR1 LNHNV and CDR2 YYDKDF (reference sequence). CDR3 region: CATSRPGQEETQYF. CDR3 DNA: TGTGCCACCAGCAGACCGGGACAGGAAGAGACCCAGTACTTC.

This chain joins TRBV11-2 and TRBJ2-7; no clear D. The germline CDR1 and CDR2 sequences are SGHAT and FQNNGV. Trimming stripped 3 bases from V and 0 bases from J, with 6 bases between. CDR3 length: 13 amino acids. CDR3 DNA: TGTGCCAGCAGCTTTAGCAGCTCCTACGAGCAGTACTTC. Amino acids: CASSFSSSYEQYF.

On this clone: Other DNA sequences in this specimen translate into the identical CDR3. This chain's CDR3 is CASSLYNEQFF. For the CDR3, the DNA is TGTGCCAGCAGTTTATACAATGAGCAGTTCTTC. The chain is built from TRBV27 and TRBJ2-1; D remains ambiguous. The CDR3 covers 11 residues. Trimming stripped 1 base from V and 5 bases from J, with 0 bases between. Germline values: CDR1 MNHEY, CDR2 SMNVEV (reference sequence).

The V and J genes are TRBV14 and TRBJ2-7; 8 bases fit TRBD1. CDR3 length equals 13 residues. Per germline, CDR1 SGHDN and CDR2 FVKESK. The V segment lost 4 bases and the J segment 3 bases; nucleotides outside the gene matches: 2. This CDR3 reads CASSRTGFYEQYF. In DNA, the CDR3 is TGTGCCAGCAGCCGGACAGGGTTCTACGAGCAGTACTTC.

This clone was observed a handful of times. The chain recombines TRBV6-1 with TRBJ2-1, with D hard to call. Deletions cut 4 bases from V and 9 bases from J, with 7 bases between. Germline values: CDR1 MNHNS, CDR2 SASEGT. This CDR3 has 11 amino acids. The CDR3: CASSGKGEQFF. The CDR3, as DNA: TGTGCCAGCAGTGGTAAGGGTGAGCAGTTCTTC.

V is TRBV15 and J is TRBJ1-2, with D possibly matching TRBD1 (5 bases). CDR1 and CDR2 from the germline V gene are LNHNV and YYDKDF (reference sequence). V shed 0 bases and J shed 2 bases, with 10 bases lying between them. CDR3 length equals 15 residues. The CDR3 reads CATSRDVSGNYGYTF. The CDR3 coding sequence is TGTGCCACCAGCAGAGATGTATCAGGGAACTATGGCTACACCTTC.

V and J are TRBV18 and TRBJ2-2; D is ambiguous. The CDR3 spans 12 residues. Looked up from germline, CDR1 is KGHSH and CDR2 is LQKENI. V lost 0 bases and J lost 8, with 4 bases in between. CDR3 amino acids: CASSPPAGELFF. Written as DNA, the CDR3 is TGTGCCAGCTCACCACCGGCGGGGGAGCTGTTTTTT.

Details on this clone: The same CDR3 can be traced to other DNA sequences in this sample. The chain couples TRBV6-5 to TRBJ1-1; D gene ambiguous. V was cut by 0 bases and J by 3 bases, with 8 bases left in between. The CDR3 spans 14 residues. Per germline, CDR1 MNHEY and CDR2 SVGAGI. The CDR3 here is CASSYSGGDTEAFF. DNA for the CDR3: TGTGCCAGCAGTTACTCGGGTGGAGACACTGAAGCTTTCTTT.

The chain carries TRBV11-2 and TRBJ1-2, with 7 bases matching TRBD1. CDR3 length: 18 residues. Germline loops: CDR1 SGHAT, CDR2 FQNNGV. V shed 3 bases, J shed 2 bases, and the junction held 15 bases outside the gene matches. The CDR3 DNA follows: TGTGCCAGCAGCTTCAACCCCTCGACAGGGCCCCCCAACTATGGCTACACCTTC. Protein: CASSFNPSTGPPNYGYTF.

This clone showed up just a few times. The chain combines TRBV13 with TRBJ2-5; a weak D match, TRBD2 (7 bases). Germline CDR1 and CDR2: PRHDT and FYEKMQ (reference sequence). V was pared by 6 bases and J by 1 base, with 18 bases between. The CDR3 covers 16 residues. CDR3: CASSLLAGAPQETQYF. DNA for the CDR3: TGTGCCAGCAGTTTATTGGCGGGGGCCCCCCAAGAGACCCAGTACTTC.

The CDR3 is CASSQYLGQFF. Here the CDR3 DNA reads TGTGCCAGCAGCCAGTACCTCGGGCAGTTCTTC. This chain joins TRBV14 and TRBJ2-1; D not certain. This CDR3 has 11 amino acids. Trimming took off 3 bases at V and 12 bases at J, with 9 bases between the two ends. The germline V gene encodes CDR1 SGHDN and CDR2 FVKESK.

This clone was observed a handful of times. This chain links TRBV13 with TRBJ1-6; maybe TRBD1 (5 bases). Germline assignment: CDR1 PRHDT and CDR2 FYEKMQ (reference sequence). The V gene lost 3 bases and the J gene lost 6 bases, with 9 bases spanning the gap. This CDR3 has 14 amino acids. The CDR3 DNA reads as TGTGCCAGCAGCTTGGGACCTTCTAATTCACCCCTCCACTTT. Protein product: CASSLGPSNSPLHF.

This chain uses TRBV12-5 with TRBJ2-2; TRBD1 matches 11 bases. The CDR3 contains 15 residues. J gave up 7 bases and V 7 bases, and 8 bases lay outside the gene matches. CDR1 and CDR2 (germline): LGHNT, FRNRAP. CDR3 in amino acids: CASAEDRGQGGELFF. The CDR3 DNA sequence: TGTGCTAGTGCTGAGGACAGGGGGCAGGGCGGGGAGCTGTTTTTT.

The gene calls are TRBV11-2 and TRBJ2-5, with unresolved D. V was trimmed by 4 bases and J by 2 bases, leaving 14 bases between them. CDR1 and CDR2 (germline): SGHAT, FQNNGV. This CDR3 has 15 amino acids. This chain's CDR3 is CASSSNGPPQETQYF. In DNA form, the CDR3 reads TGTGCCAGCAGCTCCAACGGGCCGCCACAAGAGACCCAGTACTTC.